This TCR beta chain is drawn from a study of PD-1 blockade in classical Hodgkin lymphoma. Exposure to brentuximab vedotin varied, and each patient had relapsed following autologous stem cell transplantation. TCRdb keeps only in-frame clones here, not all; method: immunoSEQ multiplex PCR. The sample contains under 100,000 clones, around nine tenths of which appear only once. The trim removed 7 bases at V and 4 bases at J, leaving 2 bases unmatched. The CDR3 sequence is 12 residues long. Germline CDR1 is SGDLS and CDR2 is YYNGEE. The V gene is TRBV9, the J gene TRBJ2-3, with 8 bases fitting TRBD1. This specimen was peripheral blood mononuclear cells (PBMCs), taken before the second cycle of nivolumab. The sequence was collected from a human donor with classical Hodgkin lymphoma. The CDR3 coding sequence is TGTGCCAGCGGACAGGGATCAGATACGCAGTATTTT. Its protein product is CASGQGSDTQYF.